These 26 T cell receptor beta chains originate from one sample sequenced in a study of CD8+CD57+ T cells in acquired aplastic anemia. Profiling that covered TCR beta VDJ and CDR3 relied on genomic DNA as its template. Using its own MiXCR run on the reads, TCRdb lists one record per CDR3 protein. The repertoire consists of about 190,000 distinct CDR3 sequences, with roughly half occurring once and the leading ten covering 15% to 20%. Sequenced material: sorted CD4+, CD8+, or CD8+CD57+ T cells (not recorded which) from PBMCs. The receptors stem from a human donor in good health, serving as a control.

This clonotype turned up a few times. The CDR3: CASSAPLFAGKNYGYTF. CDR3 DNA sequence: TGTGCCAGCTCGGCGCCGTTGTTTGCAGGAAAAAACTATGGCTACACCTTC. The chain has TRBV28 and TRBJ1-2; D ambiguous. Trimming pared 8 bases from V and 2 bases from J, leaving 24 bases between. Germline-derived CDR1 and CDR2 are MDHEN and SYDVKM. CDR3 length: 17 residues.

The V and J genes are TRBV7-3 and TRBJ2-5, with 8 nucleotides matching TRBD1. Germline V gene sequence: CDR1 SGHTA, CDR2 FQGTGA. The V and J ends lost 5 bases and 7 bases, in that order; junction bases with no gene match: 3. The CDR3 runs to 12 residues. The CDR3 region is CASSHTGGTQYF. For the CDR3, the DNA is TGTGCCAGCAGCCATACAGGGGGGACCCAGTACTTC.

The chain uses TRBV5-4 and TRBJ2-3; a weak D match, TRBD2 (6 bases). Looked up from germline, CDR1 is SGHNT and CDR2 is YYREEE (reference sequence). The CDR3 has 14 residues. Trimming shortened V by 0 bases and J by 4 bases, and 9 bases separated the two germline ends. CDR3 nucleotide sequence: TGTGCCAGCAGCTTGGGGGGGGACGCAGATACGCAGTATTTT. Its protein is CASSLGGDADTQYF.

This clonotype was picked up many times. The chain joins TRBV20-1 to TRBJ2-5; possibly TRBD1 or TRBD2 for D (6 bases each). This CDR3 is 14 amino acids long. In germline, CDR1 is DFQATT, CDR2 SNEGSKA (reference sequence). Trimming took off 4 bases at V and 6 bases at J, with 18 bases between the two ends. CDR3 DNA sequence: TGCAGTGCTATCGGGGGCAGAGCCATGAAGACCCAGTACTTC. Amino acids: CSAIGGRAMKTQYF.

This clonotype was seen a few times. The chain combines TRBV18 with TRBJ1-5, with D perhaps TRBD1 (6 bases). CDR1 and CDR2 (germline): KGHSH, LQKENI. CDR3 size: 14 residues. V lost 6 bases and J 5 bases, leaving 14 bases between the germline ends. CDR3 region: CASSSGQRDQPQHF. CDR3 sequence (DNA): TGTGCCAGCTCGAGCGGACAGCGCGATCAGCCCCAGCATTTT.

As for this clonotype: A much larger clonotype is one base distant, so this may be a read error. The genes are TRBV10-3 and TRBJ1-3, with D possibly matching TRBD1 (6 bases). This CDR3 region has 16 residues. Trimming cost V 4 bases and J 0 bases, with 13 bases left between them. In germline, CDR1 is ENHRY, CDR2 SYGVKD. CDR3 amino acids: CAISVDRSHSGNTIYF. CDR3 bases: TGTGCCATCAGTGTCGACAGGAGTCACTCTGGAAACACCATATATTTT.

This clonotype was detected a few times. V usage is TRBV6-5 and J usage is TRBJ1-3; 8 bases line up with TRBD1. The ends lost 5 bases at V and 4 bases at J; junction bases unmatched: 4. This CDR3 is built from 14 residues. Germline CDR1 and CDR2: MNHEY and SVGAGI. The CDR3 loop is CASSTRGLGNTIYF. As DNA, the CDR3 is TGTGCCAGCAGTACCAGGGGGCTGGGAAACACCATATATTTT.

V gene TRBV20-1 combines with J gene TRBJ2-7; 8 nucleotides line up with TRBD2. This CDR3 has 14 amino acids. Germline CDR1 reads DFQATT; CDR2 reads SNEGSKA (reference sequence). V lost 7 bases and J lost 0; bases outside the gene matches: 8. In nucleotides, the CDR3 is TGCAGTGTGGGCGGGGGGCCGAGCTCCTACGAGCAGTACTTC. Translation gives CSVGGGPSSYEQYF.

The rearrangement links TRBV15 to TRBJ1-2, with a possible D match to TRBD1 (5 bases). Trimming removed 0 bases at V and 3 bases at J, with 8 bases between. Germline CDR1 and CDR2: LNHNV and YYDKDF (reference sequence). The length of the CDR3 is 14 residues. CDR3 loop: CATSRDRGDYGYTF. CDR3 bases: TGTGCCACCAGCAGAGATAGAGGGGACTATGGCTACACCTTC.

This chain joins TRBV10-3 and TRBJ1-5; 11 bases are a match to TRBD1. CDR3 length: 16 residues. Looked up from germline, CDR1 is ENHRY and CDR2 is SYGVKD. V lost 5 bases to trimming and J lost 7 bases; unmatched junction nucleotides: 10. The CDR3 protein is CAISRQGQGAGQPQHF. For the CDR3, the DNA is TGTGCCATCAGTCGACAAGGACAGGGGGCGGGCCAGCCCCAGCATTTT.

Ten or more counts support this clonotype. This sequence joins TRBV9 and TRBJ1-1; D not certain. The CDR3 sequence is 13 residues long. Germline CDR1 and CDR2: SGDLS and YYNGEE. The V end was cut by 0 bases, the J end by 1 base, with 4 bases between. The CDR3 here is CASSVAANTEAFF. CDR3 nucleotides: TGTGCCAGCAGCGTAGCGGCGAACACTGAAGCTTTCTTT. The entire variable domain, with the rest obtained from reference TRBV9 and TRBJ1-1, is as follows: DSGVTQTPKHLITATGQRVTLRCSPRSGDLSVYWYQQSLDQGLQFLIQYYNGEERAKGNILERFSAQQFPDLHSELNLSSLELGDSALYFCASSVAANTEAFFGQGTRLTVV.

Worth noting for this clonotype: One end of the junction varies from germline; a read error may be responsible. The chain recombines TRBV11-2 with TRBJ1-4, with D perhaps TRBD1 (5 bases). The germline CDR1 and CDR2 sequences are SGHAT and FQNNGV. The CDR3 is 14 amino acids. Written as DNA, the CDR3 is TGTGCCAGCGGCTTAGGGGCAGAAAATGAAAAACTGTTTTTT. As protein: CASGLGAENEKLFF.

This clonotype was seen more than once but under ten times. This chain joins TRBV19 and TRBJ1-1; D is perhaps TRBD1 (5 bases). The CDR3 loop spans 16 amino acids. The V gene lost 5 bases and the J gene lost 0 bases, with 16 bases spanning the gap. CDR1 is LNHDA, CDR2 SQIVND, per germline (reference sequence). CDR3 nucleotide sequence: TGTGCCAGTAGTGTTACCCCCGGGACCCTGAACACTGAAGCTTTCTTT. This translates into CASSVTPGTLNTEAFF. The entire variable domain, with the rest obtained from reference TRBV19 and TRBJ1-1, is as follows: DGGITQSPKYLFRKEGQNVTLSCEQNLNHDAMYWYRQDPGQGLRLIYYSQIVNDFQKGDIAEGYSVSREKKESFPLTVTSAQKNPTAFYLCASSVTPGTLNTEAFFGQGTRLTVV.

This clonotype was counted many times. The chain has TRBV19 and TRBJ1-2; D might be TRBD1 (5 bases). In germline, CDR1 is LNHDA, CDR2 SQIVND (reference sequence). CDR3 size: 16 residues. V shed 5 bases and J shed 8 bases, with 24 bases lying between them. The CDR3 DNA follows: TGTGCCAGTAGTCTTACGCCGGGACTCACAACACGCGGCTACACCTTC. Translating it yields CASSLTPGLTTRGYTF.

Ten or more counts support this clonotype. The CDR3 region has the DNA TGTGCCAGTCGGCCAACAGGGAACTATGGCTACACCTTC. This codes for CASRPTGNYGYTF. The chain joins TRBV19 to TRBJ1-2; D perhaps matches TRBD1 (6 bases). Trimming took off 8 bases at V and 2 bases at J, with 12 bases between the two ends. In germline, CDR1 is LNHDA, CDR2 SQIVND (reference sequence). The CDR3 is made up of 13 amino acids.

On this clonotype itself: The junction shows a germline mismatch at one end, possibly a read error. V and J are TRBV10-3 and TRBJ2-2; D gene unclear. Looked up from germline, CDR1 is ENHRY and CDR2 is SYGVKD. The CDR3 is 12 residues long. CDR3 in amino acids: CAIGESSGELFF. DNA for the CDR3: TGTGCCATCGGTGAGTCAAGCGGGGAGCTGTTTTTT.

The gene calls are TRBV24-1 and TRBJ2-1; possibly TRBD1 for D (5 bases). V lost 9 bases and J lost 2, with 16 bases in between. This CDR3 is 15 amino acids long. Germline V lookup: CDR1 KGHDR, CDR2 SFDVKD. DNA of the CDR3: TGTGCCACCGGCGGAGCCAGGGCGGCCTACAATGAGCAGTTCTTC. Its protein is CATGGARAAYNEQFF.

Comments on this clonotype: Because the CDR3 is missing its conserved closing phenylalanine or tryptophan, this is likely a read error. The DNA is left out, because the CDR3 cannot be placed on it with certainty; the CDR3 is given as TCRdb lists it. Here the CDR3 reads CASSELPGPT. The chain has TRBV2 and TRBJ2-5; TRBD1 is the table's D call, not checked against the DNA. Germline V CDR1 and CDR2: SNHLY, FYNNEI. With termini counted, the CDR3 has 10 amino acids.

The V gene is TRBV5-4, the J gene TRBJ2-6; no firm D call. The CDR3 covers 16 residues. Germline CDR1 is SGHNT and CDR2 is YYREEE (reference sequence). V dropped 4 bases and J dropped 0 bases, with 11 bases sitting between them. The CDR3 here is CASSVRPYSGANVLTF. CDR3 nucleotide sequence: TGTGCCAGCAGCGTAAGACCCTACTCTGGGGCCAACGTCCTGACTTTC.

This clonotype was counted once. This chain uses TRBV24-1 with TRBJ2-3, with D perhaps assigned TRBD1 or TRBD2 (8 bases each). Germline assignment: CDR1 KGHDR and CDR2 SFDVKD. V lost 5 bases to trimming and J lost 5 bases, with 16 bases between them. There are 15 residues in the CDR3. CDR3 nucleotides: TGTGCCACCAGTGTGGGTAGCGGGACAGGAGATACGCAGTATTTT. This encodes CATSVGSGTGDTQYF.

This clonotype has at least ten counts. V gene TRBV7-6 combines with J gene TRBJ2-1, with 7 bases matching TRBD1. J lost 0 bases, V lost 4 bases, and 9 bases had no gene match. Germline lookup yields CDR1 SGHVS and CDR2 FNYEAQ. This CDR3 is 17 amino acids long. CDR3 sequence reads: CASSSNTGVGSYNEQFF. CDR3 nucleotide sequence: TGTGCCAGCAGCTCCAATACAGGGGTAGGCTCCTACAATGAGCAGTTCTTC.

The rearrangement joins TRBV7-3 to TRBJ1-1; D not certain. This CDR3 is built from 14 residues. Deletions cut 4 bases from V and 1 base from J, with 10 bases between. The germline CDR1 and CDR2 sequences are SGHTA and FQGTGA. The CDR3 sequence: CASSSRAGNTEAFF. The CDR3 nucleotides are TGTGCCAGCAGCTCCCGAGCGGGGAACACTGAAGCTTTCTTT.

CDR3 DNA sequence: TGTGCCAGCAGCCAAGATTTCTTT. It yields the protein CASSQDFF. This chain links TRBV4-2 with TRBJ1-1; no firm D call. V was clipped by 0 bases and J by 13 bases, with 0 bases between them. Germline CDR1 reads LGHNA; CDR2 reads YNFKEQ. The CDR3 is made up of 8 amino acids.

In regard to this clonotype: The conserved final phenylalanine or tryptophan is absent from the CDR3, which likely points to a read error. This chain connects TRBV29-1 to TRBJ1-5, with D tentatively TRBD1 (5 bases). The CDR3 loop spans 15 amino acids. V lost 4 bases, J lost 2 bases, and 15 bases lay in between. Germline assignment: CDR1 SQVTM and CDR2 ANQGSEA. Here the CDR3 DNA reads TGCAGCGTTGCGGGGTCGACAGACGGCAATCAGCCCCAGCATTCT. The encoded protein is CSVAGSTDGNQPQHS.

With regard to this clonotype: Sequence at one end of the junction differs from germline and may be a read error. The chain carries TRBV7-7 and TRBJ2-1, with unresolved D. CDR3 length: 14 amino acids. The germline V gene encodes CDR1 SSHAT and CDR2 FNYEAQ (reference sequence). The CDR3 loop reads CASSLTVGYNEQFF. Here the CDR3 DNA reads TGTGCTAGCAGCTTAACAGTGGGGTACAATGAGCAGTTCTTC. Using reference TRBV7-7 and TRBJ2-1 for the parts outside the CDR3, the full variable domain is GAGVSQSPRYKVTKRGQDVTLRCDPISSHATLYWYQQALGQGPEFLTYFNYEAQPDKSGLPSDRFSAERPEGSISTLTIQRTEQRDSAMYRCASSLTVGYNEQFFGPGTRLTVL.

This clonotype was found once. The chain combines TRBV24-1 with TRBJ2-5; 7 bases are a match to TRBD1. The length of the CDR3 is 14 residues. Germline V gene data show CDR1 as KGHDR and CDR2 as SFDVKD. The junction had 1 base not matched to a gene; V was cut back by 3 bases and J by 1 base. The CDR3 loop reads CATSDTGAQETQYF. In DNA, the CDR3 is TGTGCCACCAGTGATACAGGGGCCCAAGAGACCCAGTACTTC.